This T cell receptor beta chain was found in a study of T cell responses to AZD1222 COVID-19 vaccine. Study results and caveats: Repertoire sampling happened only post peak T cell response. Spike-specific TCR breadth and depth both grew after two AZD1222 doses. Among vaccine-associated CD4 TCRs, coverage spanned spike, with dominance at 160-218 and 743-854.

Assay: immunoSEQ multiplex PCR; the TCRdb copy retains only in-frame clones and omits some. The sample consists of fewer than 75,000 clones, roughly 87% of them appearing once. The CDR3 is 14 amino acids. The V segment lost 0 bases and the J segment 3 bases; nucleotides outside the gene matches: 2. Germline values: CDR1 GTSNPN, CDR2 SVGIG (reference sequence). Comment on this clone: Its specificity is not known.

The sample consisted of peripheral blood, taken on day 0 of AZD1222 vaccination. This clonotype originated in an adult in good health. The chain couples TRBV30 to TRBJ2-1; 7 bases fit TRBD2. The CDR3 DNA reads TGTGCCTGGAGTGTTGGCGGGGGCTACAATGAGCAGTTCTTC. It codes for CAWSVGGGYNEQFF.